The next 27 T cell receptor beta chains were all read from a single sample in a study of blood T cell repertoires in COVID-19. The protocol was immunoSEQ multiplex PCR, while the TCRdb copy is restricted to in-frame clones and leaves out a portion. The table lists 190,000 or so clones, 85% to 90% of them singletons. Sample: peripheral blood. These receptors came from a woman younger than 30 who had recovered from COVID-19.

The CDR3 DNA is TGTGCCACTACCGAGGATCTACCGGGACAGGGTTACAATGAGCAGTTCTTC. Residues: CATTEDLPGQGYNEQFF. The J gene is TRBJ2-1, the V gene TRBV15; 9 bases match TRBD1. Germline CDR1 is LNHNV and CDR2 is YYDKDF (reference sequence). Trimming cost V 9 bases and J 4 bases; bases outside gene matches: 16. The CDR3 is made up of 17 amino acids.

This chain links TRBV5-1 with TRBJ1-2; D ambiguous. CDR1 SGHRS and CDR2 YFSETQ come from the germline V gene. V lost 4 bases, J lost 4 bases, and 17 bases lay in between. The length of the CDR3 is 15 residues. CDR3 in amino acids: CASSPYPGNLYGYTF. In DNA, the CDR3 is TGCGCCAGCAGCCCGTATCCGGGAAACCTCTATGGCTACACCTTC.

This rearrangement joins TRBV6-5 to TRBJ1-6; D unclear. The germline V and J ends were trimmed by 0 bases and 4 bases, with 7 bases remaining between them. This CDR3 is built from 15 residues. CDR1 is MNHEY, CDR2 SVGAGI, per germline. The CDR3 DNA sequence: TGTGCCAGCAGTTACTCTAGTCTTTATAATTCACCCCTCCACTTT. Residues: CASSYSSLYNSPLHF.

V gene TRBV29-1 combines with J gene TRBJ2-2; D possibly corresponds to TRBD1 (6 bases). Germline-derived CDR1 and CDR2 are SQVTM and ANQGSEA. Trimming pared 6 bases from V and 0 bases from J, leaving 14 bases between. CDR3 length: 15 residues. The CDR3 reads CSVEKQGSNTGELFF. CDR3 DNA: TGCAGCGTGGAAAAACAGGGATCGAACACCGGGGAGCTGTTTTTT.

The J gene is TRBJ1-5, the V gene TRBV6-5, with D tentatively TRBD1 (5 bases). Germline CDR1 and CDR2: MNHEY and SVGAGI. The V end lost 5 bases, the J end lost 7 bases, and 15 bases lay between the germline ends. CDR3 length equals 14 residues. CDR3 in amino acids: CASSPSGGKQPQHF. CDR3 nucleotide sequence: TGTGCCAGCAGTCCCTCGGGGGGTAAGCAGCCCCAGCATTTT.

A note on this clone: In the same sample, other DNA sequences code for this CDR3. The chain has TRBV9 and TRBJ1-1; D is undetermined. Trimming stripped 4 bases from V and 1 base from J, with 8 bases between. CDR1 and CDR2 from the germline V gene are SGDLS and YYNGEE. The length of the CDR3 is 13 residues. The CDR3 DNA reads as TGTGCCAGCAGCCTACCAGGGAACACTGAAGCTTTCTTT. Amino acid sequence: CASSLPGNTEAFF.

This clone has only a few counts. The genes are TRBV5-6 and TRBJ1-5, with TRBD1 matching 10 bases. The CDR3 sequence is 16 residues long. Germline V gene data show CDR1 as SGHDT and CDR2 as YYEEEE. The junction had 7 bases not matched to a gene; V was cut back by 4 bases and J by 3 bases. The CDR3 is CASSRGTGAYNQPQHF. CDR3 coding DNA: TGTGCCAGCAGCCGTGGGACAGGGGCCTACAATCAGCCCCAGCATTTT.

This sequence joins TRBV7-2 and TRBJ2-4; 11 bases agree with TRBD1. The CDR3 runs to 17 residues. The J segment lost 5 bases and the V segment lost 5 bases, leaving 11 bases of the junction unmatched. From germline, CDR1 is SGHTA and CDR2 FQGNSA. CDR3 protein: CASSTGQGDRGQNIQYF. In nucleotides, the CDR3 is TGTGCCAGCAGCACGGGACAGGGGGACCGGGGCCAAAACATTCAGTACTTC.

This chain uses TRBV7-2 with TRBJ2-1; the match to TRBD2 covers 8 bases. The CDR3 covers 15 residues. The germline V gene has CDR1 SGHTA and CDR2 FQGNSA. J lost 10 bases, V lost 1 base, and 9 bases had no gene match. Here the CDR3 DNA reads TGTGCCAGCAGCTTAGGGCTTAGCGGGATAAGGGAGCAGTTCTTC. Amino acid sequence: CASSLGLSGIREQFF.

The chain recombines TRBV7-3 with TRBJ1-1; perhaps TRBD1 as D (6 bases). Looked up from germline, CDR1 is SGHTA and CDR2 is FQGTGA. The V end lost 5 bases, the J end lost 1 base, and 23 bases lay between the germline ends. This CDR3 region has 18 residues. The CDR3 here is CASSHGSMGASGNTEAFF. CDR3 sequence (DNA): TGTGCCAGCAGCCACGGAAGTATGGGGGCGTCGGGGAACACTGAAGCTTTCTTT.

The J gene is TRBJ2-7, the V gene TRBV10-3; TRBD1 matches at 8 bases. V was clipped by 0 bases and J by 1 base; unmatched bases: 5. Germline-derived CDR1 and CDR2 are ENHRY and SYGVKD. The CDR3 has 16 amino acids. This CDR3 reads CAISESKGTGSYEQYF. CDR3 coding DNA: TGTGCCATCAGTGAGTCAAAGGGGACAGGTTCCTACGAGCAGTACTTC.

V usage is TRBV7-8 and J usage is TRBJ2-1; tentatively, D is TRBD2 (7 bases). Trimming left V 7 bases short and J 9 bases short, with 22 bases between. From germline, CDR1 is SGHVS and CDR2 FQNEAQ. The CDR3 spans 15 residues. This chain's CDR3 is CASKRGGPAFGEQFF. CDR3 in DNA: TGTGCCAGCAAGAGGGGGGGGCCGGCCTTTGGTGAGCAGTTCTTC. The full variable domain, in which reference TRBV7-8 and TRBJ2-1 provide the parts outside the CDR3, is GAGVSQSPRYKVAKRGQDVALRCDPISGHVSLFWYQQALGQGPEFLTYFQNEAQLDKSGLPSDRFFAERPEGSVSTLKIQRTQQEDSAVYLCASKRGGPAFGEQFFGPGTRLTVL.

This chain uses TRBV6-6 with TRBJ2-3, with TRBD2 matching 8 bases. The CDR3 is made up of 13 amino acids. Germline-derived CDR1 and CDR2 are MNHNY and SVGAGI (reference sequence). The V gene end was trimmed by 7 bases and the J gene end by 5 bases; junction bases not matched to a gene: 5. CDR3 sequence (DNA): TGTGCCAGCACCTCCGGGGGGGGAGATACGCAGTATTTT. The encoded protein is CASTSGGGDTQYF.

The genes are TRBV6-2 or TRBV6-3 and TRBJ2-7, with 8 bases that match TRBD1. The CDR3 contains 14 residues. The V gene end was trimmed by 5 bases and the J gene end by 4 bases; junction bases not matched to a gene: 7. CDR1 is MNHEY and CDR2 is SVGEGT in the germline V gene. For the CDR3, the DNA is TGTGCCAGCAGTAACCGGGACAGGAGATACGAGCAGTACTTC. Translated, it gives CASSNRDRRYEQYF.

This chain links TRBV27 with TRBJ2-7; tentative D call: TRBD2 (5 bases). This CDR3 has 15 residues. The germline V and J ends were trimmed by 5 bases and 1 base, with 15 bases remaining between them. CDR1 and CDR2 (germline): MNHEY, SMNVEV (reference sequence). DNA of the CDR3: TGTGCCAGCAGTCGTCCAGGAGGACCATCCTACGAGCAGTACTTC. Its translation: CASSRPGGPSYEQYF.

This clone was seen once. The chain links TRBV6-5 to TRBJ2-3, with a tentative D call TRBD2 (6 bases). V lost 4 bases to trimming and J lost 4 bases, with 18 bases between them. Germline CDR1 reads MNHEY; CDR2 reads SVGAGI. The CDR3 covers 16 residues. This CDR3 is CASSSPWGEMADTQYF. CDR3 bases: TGTGCCAGCAGTTCCCCGTGGGGGGAGATGGCAGATACGCAGTATTTT.

This chain uses TRBV18 with TRBJ1-5, with TRBD1 as a possible D gene (5 bases). Trimming removed 1 base at V and 2 bases at J, with 9 bases between. Per the germline V gene, CDR1 is KGHSH and CDR2 is LQKENI. The CDR3 has 15 amino acids. CDR3 residues: CASSPQGSGNQPQHF. DNA of the CDR3: TGTGCCAGCTCACCACAGGGGTCTGGCAATCAGCCCCAGCATTTT.

This clone was picked up a small number of times. The chain recombines TRBV5-1 with TRBJ1-2; no clear D gene. The CDR3 is 14 amino acids. V lost 1 base to trimming and J lost 5 bases, with 12 bases between them. CDR1 is SGHRS and CDR2 is YFSETQ in the germline V gene. The CDR3 sequence: CASSLLANSYGYTF. Written as DNA, the CDR3 is TGCGCCAGCAGCTTGTTAGCGAACTCTTATGGCTACACCTTC. Drawing the rest from reference TRBV5-1 and TRBJ1-2, the complete variable domain is KAGVTQTPRYLIKTRGQQVTLSCSPISGHRSVSWYQQTPGQGLQFLFEYFSETQRNKGNFPGRFSGRQFSNSRSEMNVSTLELGDSALYLCASSLLANSYGYTFGSGTRLTVV.

CDR3 sequence: CASSAAGPAETQYF. The CDR3 DNA is TGTGCCAGCAGCGCAGCAGGGCCGGCAGAGACCCAGTACTTC. This chain links TRBV9 with TRBJ2-5; D is perhaps TRBD1 (5 bases). V was cut by 3 bases and J by 4 bases, with 13 bases left in between. This CDR3 is built from 14 residues. Germline CDR1 is SGDLS and CDR2 is YYNGEE.

This clone was seen only once. V is TRBV7-3 and J is TRBJ2-5; 7 bases fit TRBD2. The germline V gene encodes CDR1 SGHTA and CDR2 FQGTGA. V gave up 0 bases and J gave up 1 base; unmatched junction bases: 2. This CDR3 has 15 amino acids. This CDR3 is CASSLTGGVQETQYF. CDR3 bases: TGTGCCAGCAGCTTAACTGGGGGGGTCCAAGAGACCCAGTACTTC. The full variable domain, rest sourced from reference TRBV7-3 and TRBJ2-5, is GAGVSQTPSNKVTEKGKYVELRCDPISGHTALYWYRQSLGQGPEFLIYFQGTGAADDSGLPNDRFFAVRPEGSVSTLKIQRTERGDSAVYLCASSLTGGVQETQYFGPGTRLLVL.

V usage is TRBV5-6 and J usage is TRBJ2-3, with a tentative D call TRBD1 (6 bases). The germline V gene encodes CDR1 SGHDT and CDR2 YYEEEE. Trimming left V 4 bases short and J 4 bases short, with 13 bases between. The length of the CDR3 is 14 residues. CDR3 DNA: TGTGCCAGCAGCACCTCCACAGGGTCAGATACGCAGTATTTT. As protein: CASSTSTGSDTQYF.

The V and J genes are TRBV11-2 and TRBJ2-7; 8 bases are a match to TRBD2. This CDR3 contains 15 residues. V was pared by 0 bases and J by 5 bases, with 6 bases of the junction left unmatched. Germline CDR1 reads SGHAT; CDR2 reads FQNNGV. The CDR3 reads CASSLDLSGADEQYF. The CDR3 DNA follows: TGTGCCAGCAGCTTAGATCTTAGCGGGGCCGACGAGCAGTACTTC.

The chain combines TRBV4-3 with TRBJ2-5; TRBD2 matches at 8 bases. The CDR3 is 15 amino acids. In germline, CDR1 is LGHNA, CDR2 YSLEER. The ends lost 1 base at V and 2 bases at J; junction bases unmatched: 3. The CDR3 spells CASSQGLAGQETQYF. The CDR3 DNA reads TGCGCCAGCAGCCAAGGGTTAGCGGGGCAAGAGACCCAGTACTTC.

The chain combines TRBV11-2 with TRBJ2-5, with D possibly being TRBD2 (5 bases). Germline values: CDR1 SGHAT, CDR2 FQNNGV. The CDR3 is 13 amino acids. V lost 3 bases to trimming and J lost 5 bases, with 10 bases between them. CDR3 sequence reads: CASSFSGGETQYF. CDR3 nucleotide sequence: TGTGCCAGCAGCTTTTCTGGCGGGGAGACCCAGTACTTC.

This clone has only a few counts. V is TRBV6-4 and J is TRBJ2-3; 9 nucleotides align to TRBD1. This CDR3 region has 16 residues. The trim removed 3 bases at V and 1 base at J, leaving 5 bases unmatched. CDR1 is MRHNA, CDR2 SNTAGT, per germline. Here the CDR3 DNA reads TGTGCCAGCAGTGAACAGGGGGCCGGTGGCACAGATACGCAGTATTTT. Its protein is CASSEQGAGGTDTQYF.

This clone appeared a few times. The chain is built from TRBV6-2 or TRBV6-3 and TRBJ1-3; TRBD1 agrees at 7 bases. CDR3 length: 14 residues. V was pared by 7 bases and J by 3 bases, with 6 bases of the junction left unmatched. Looked up from germline, CDR1 is MNHEY and CDR2 is SVGEGT. The CDR3 DNA sequence: TGTGCCAGCATCCCGGACAGGCTTGGAAACACCATATATTTT. Its translation: CASIPDRLGNTIYF.

The genes are TRBV28 and TRBJ2-5, with 15 positions matching TRBD2. The trim removed 1 base at V and 4 bases at J, leaving 1 base unmatched. Germline CDR1 MDHEN, CDR2 SYDVKM. This CDR3 has 16 residues. The CDR3 loop is CASSLLGLAGGETQYF. In nucleotides, the CDR3 is TGTGCCAGCAGTTTATTGGGACTAGCGGGAGGAGAGACCCAGTACTTC. The whole variable domain, remainder taken from reference TRBV28 and TRBJ2-5, is DVKVTQSSRYLVKRTGEKVFLECVQDMDHENMFWYRQDPGLGLRLIYFSYDVKMKEKGDIPEGYSVSREKKERFSLILESASTNQTSMYLCASSLLGLAGGETQYFGPGTRLLVL.